What follows are 31 T cell receptor beta chains derived from one specimen sequenced in a study of CD8 T cells in ankylosing spondylitis. Study-wide findings and caveats: A motif in TCR beta, a set of under ten highly homologous variants, appeared characteristic of ankylosing spondylitis blood.

A single record per CDR3 protein comes from TCRdb applying MiXCR to the 5' RACE reads. The repertoire holds under 850,000 distinct CDR3 sequences, with around 20% as singletons. For these receptors, no antigen is known. The material sequenced was blood, either unsorted or a sorted T cell fraction (not recorded which). Source of these receptors: a male donor with ankylosing spondylitis.

This clonotype was counted only a few times. The J gene is TRBJ2-3, the V gene TRBV2, with TRBD1 matching 8 bases. The length of the CDR3 is 13 residues. The V gene end was trimmed by 6 bases and the J gene end by 4 bases; junction bases not matched to a gene: 3. Germline lookup yields CDR1 SNHLY and CDR2 FYNNEI. CDR3 sequence: CASRGQGSDTQYF. The CDR3 DNA sequence: TGTGCCAGCAGAGGACAGGGTTCAGATACGCAGTATTTT.

This chain joins TRBV18 and TRBJ2-5, with no clear D. This CDR3 has 16 residues. V was shortened by 3 bases and J by 3 bases, with 17 bases between the two germline ends. The V gene's germline CDR1 is KGHSH and CDR2 LQKENI. This CDR3 is CASSPAAIASEETQYF. The CDR3, as DNA: TGTGCCAGCTCACCGGCAGCTATAGCCTCGGAAGAGACCCAGTACTTC.

The chain uses TRBV29-1 and TRBJ2-5; D assignment may be TRBD1 or TRBD2 (6 bases each). There are 14 residues in the CDR3. Germline CDR1 and CDR2: SQVTM and ANQGSEA. The germline V and J ends were trimmed by 0 bases and 5 bases, with 13 bases remaining between them. The CDR3 reads CSVEERGARETQYF. The DNA for the CDR3 is TGCAGCGTTGAAGAAAGGGGGGCGCGGGAGACCCAGTACTTC.

V usage is TRBV7-8 and J usage is TRBJ1-1; D not resolved. The V end was cut by 4 bases, the J end by 4 bases, with 22 bases between. Germline lookup yields CDR1 SGHVS and CDR2 FQNEAQ. There are 17 residues in the CDR3. CDR3 nucleotide sequence: TGTGCCAGCAGCTATCCCGGCGGGGAGTTGTTGGCCACTGAAGCTTTCTTT. This encodes CASSYPGGELLATEAFF.

This clonotype has more than one count but fewer than ten. The V gene is TRBV7-2, the J gene TRBJ1-2; D is perhaps TRBD1 (6 bases). Per germline, CDR1 SGHTA and CDR2 FQGNSA. Trimming pared 1 base from V and 8 bases from J, leaving 17 bases between. The CDR3 totals 15 residues. The CDR3 coding sequence is TGTGCCAGCAGCTTAGGGACAGCCGACCTCTCGGGCTACACCTTC. It is translated as CASSLGTADLSGYTF.

This clonotype was recorded many times. The rearrangement links TRBV5-1 to TRBJ2-5; 7 positions match TRBD2. The CDR3 is 14 residues long. V was clipped by 3 bases and J by 1 base; unmatched bases: 3. CDR1 SGHRS and CDR2 YFSETQ come from the germline V gene. CDR3 bases: TGCGCCAGCAGCTCCGGGACTACCCAAGAGACCCAGTACTTC. This translates into CASSSGTTQETQYF.

This clonotype was recorded a few times. This chain links TRBV20-1 with TRBJ1-6; D remains ambiguous. Looked up from germline, CDR1 is DFQATT and CDR2 is SNEGSKA (reference sequence). This CDR3 has 16 residues. The germline V and J ends were trimmed by 3 bases and 5 bases, with 17 bases remaining between them. CDR3 sequence (DNA): TGCAGTGCTAGTGAGTCCTCAAGGGCCGATAATTCACCCCTCCACTTT. It encodes CSASESSRADNSPLHF.

This sequence joins TRBV20-1 and TRBJ2-2; D unclear. CDR3 size: 14 residues. Germline loops: CDR1 DFQATT, CDR2 SNEGSKA (reference sequence). Trimming removed 1 base at V and 5 bases at J, with 11 bases between. CDR3 in amino acids: CSARAPSGTGELFF. CDR3 sequence (DNA): TGCAGTGCTAGAGCCCCGTCTGGGACCGGGGAGCTGTTTTTT.

V usage is TRBV29-1 and J usage is TRBJ1-2; D not resolved. Trimming took 3 bases from V and 6 from J, leaving 11 bases between them. Germline lookup yields CDR1 SQVTM and CDR2 ANQGSEA. This CDR3 has 12 residues. CDR3 nucleotide sequence: TGCAGCGTTGAGTACACAGAAGATGGCTACACCTTC. Residues: CSVEYTEDGYTF.

This rearrangement joins TRBV20-1 to TRBJ1-2; tentatively, D is TRBD1 (5 bases). V dropped 3 bases and J dropped 2 bases, with 13 bases sitting between them. The CDR3 runs 14 residues. The germline gives CDR1 DFQATT, CDR2 SNEGSKA (reference sequence). As DNA, the CDR3 is TGCAGTGCTAGGGGTCGTAGGGACAACTATGGCTACACCTTC. Amino acids: CSARGRRDNYGYTF.

For this clonotype: At one boundary the junction diverges from the germline segment, which might be a read error. The V gene is TRBV6-6, the J gene TRBJ2-7, with a tentative D call TRBD2 (5 bases). CDR3 length equals 12 residues. CDR1 and CDR2 (germline): MNHNY, SVGAGI (reference sequence). The CDR3 reads CASSPDLWEQDF. CDR3 nucleotide sequence: TGTGCCAGCAGTCCGGATCTTTGGGAGCAGGACTTC.

The rearrangement links TRBV29-1 to TRBJ2-1; D is undetermined. The CDR3 totals 16 residues. Deletions cut 3 bases from V and 0 bases from J, with 15 bases between. Germline V CDR1 and CDR2: SQVTM, ANQGSEA. The CDR3 region is CSVDRWQISSYNEQFF. The CDR3 DNA reads as TGCAGCGTTGATCGGTGGCAGATAAGCTCCTACAATGAGCAGTTCTTC.

This clonotype was detected many times. This sequence joins TRBV29-1 and TRBJ2-5, with TRBD2 as a possible D gene (6 bases). The CDR3 loop spans 13 amino acids. The germline V gene encodes CDR1 SQVTM and CDR2 ANQGSEA. V was cut by 7 bases and J by 5 bases, with 17 bases left in between. DNA of the CDR3: TGCAGCGCCATGGCGGGGTTCGGGGAGACCCAGTACTTC. Translation: CSAMAGFGETQYF.

The V and J genes are TRBV6-5 and TRBJ1-4; D is possibly TRBD1 (5 bases). CDR1 and CDR2 from the germline V gene are MNHEY and SVGAGI. The V end lost 0 bases, the J end lost 1 base, and 9 bases lay between the germline ends. CDR3 length equals 16 residues. The CDR3 DNA follows: TGTGCCAGCAGTTACTCGACGGGGGTAACTAATGAAAAACTGTTTTTT. It is translated as CASSYSTGVTNEKLFF.

The gene calls are TRBV2 and TRBJ2-7; TRBD1 might be the D (6 bases). V was shortened by 5 bases and J by 0 bases, with 14 bases between the two germline ends. Looked up from germline, CDR1 is SNHLY and CDR2 is FYNNEI. This CDR3 is built from 15 residues. This chain's CDR3 is CASSPPGHNSYEQYF. CDR3 nucleotides: TGTGCCAGCAGTCCACCGGGACATAACTCCTACGAGCAGTACTTC.

This clonotype was picked up a small number of times. V and J are TRBV6-5 and TRBJ2-3; 10 nucleotides align to TRBD2. V dropped 2 bases and J dropped 0; count of bases not matched to a gene: 8. The CDR3 is 18 residues long. Germline values: CDR1 MNHEY, CDR2 SVGAGI. The CDR3 sequence: CASSYGASGRASTDTQYF. The CDR3, as DNA: TGTGCCAGCAGTTACGGGGCGAGCGGGAGGGCTAGCACAGATACGCAGTATTTT.

This clonotype was counted only a few times. The genes are TRBV10-2 and TRBJ1-2; D is perhaps TRBD1 (5 bases). Germline-derived CDR1 and CDR2 are WSHSY and SAAADI. V lost 3 bases and J lost 0, with 8 bases in between. This CDR3 has 14 residues. The CDR3 sequence is CASSEGVPNYGYTF. For the CDR3, the DNA is TGCGCCAGCAGTGAAGGGGTGCCTAACTATGGCTACACCTTC.

There are a few counts of this clonotype. The chain employs TRBV10-2 and TRBJ2-2, with 13 bases that match TRBD2. CDR3 size: 16 residues. The V gene end was trimmed by 5 bases and the J gene end by 7 bases; junction bases not matched to a gene: 7. CDR1 is WSHSY and CDR2 is SAAADI in the germline V gene. The CDR3 is CASSKTSGGFGGELFF. The CDR3 DNA reads as TGCGCCAGCAGTAAGACTAGCGGGGGGTTCGGCGGGGAGCTGTTTTTT.

The CDR3 loop is CASSQDASGFEQFF. CDR3 DNA: TGCGCCAGCAGCCAAGATGCTAGCGGGTTTGAGCAGTTCTTC. This sequence joins TRBV4-3 and TRBJ2-1, with 8 bases identical to TRBD2. The J segment lost 9 bases and the V segment lost 0 bases, leaving 4 bases of the junction unmatched. There are 14 residues in the CDR3. The germline CDR1 and CDR2 sequences are LGHNA and YSLEER.

The chain links TRBV7-6 to TRBJ2-2; no definite D call. V was trimmed by 7 bases and J by 6 bases, leaving 9 bases between them. CDR1 and CDR2 (germline): SGHVS, FNYEAQ. This CDR3 contains 12 residues. CDR3 sequence reads: CASTLIPGELFF. In nucleotides, the CDR3 is TGTGCCAGCACCCTTATTCCCGGGGAGCTGTTTTTT. The full variable domain, in which reference TRBV7-6 and TRBJ2-2 provide the parts outside the CDR3, is GAGVSQSPRYKVTKRGQDVALRCDPISGHVSLYWYRQALGQGPEFLTYFNYEAQQDKSGLPNDRFSAERPEGSISTLTIQRTEQRDSAMYRCASTLIPGELFFGEGSRLTVL.

This clonotype appeared a few times. The V gene is TRBV7-9, the J gene TRBJ1-4; D perhaps matches TRBD1 (6 bases). V lost 6 bases and J lost 7, with 15 bases in between. Looked up from germline, CDR1 is SEHNR and CDR2 is FQNEAQ (reference sequence). CDR3 length: 14 amino acids. In DNA, the CDR3 is TGTGCCAGCAGATTACAGGGAGGAGGTGAAAAACTGTTTTTT. Amino acid sequence: CASRLQGGGEKLFF.

The sample holds a few counts of this clonotype. The genes are TRBV9 and TRBJ2-5, with TRBD2 matching over 7 bases. V dropped 0 bases and J dropped 1; count of bases not matched to a gene: 9. The CDR3 loop spans 17 amino acids. CDR1 is SGDLS, CDR2 YYNGEE, per germline. The CDR3 region is CASSVGTLGRGQETQYF. The CDR3 coding sequence is TGTGCCAGCAGCGTAGGAACATTGGGGAGGGGCCAAGAGACCCAGTACTTC.

The rearrangement joins TRBV12-3 or TRBV12-4 to TRBJ2-7; D gene uncertain. This CDR3 contains 13 residues. The germline V and J ends were trimmed by 8 bases and 4 bases, with 15 bases remaining between them. CDR3 in DNA: TGTGCCAGCTCCCCTGGGTGGTATTACGAGCAGTACTTC. As protein: CASSPGWYYEQYF.

This chain uses TRBV4-3 with TRBJ2-7, with a possible D match to TRBD1 (6 bases). Between the trimmed V and J ends, which lost 1 base and 3 bases, there was a span of 7 bases. CDR3 length: 13 residues. The germline CDR1 and CDR2 sequences are LGHNA and YSLEER. CDR3 amino acids: CASSQVQGYEQYF. The CDR3 DNA is TGCGCCAGCAGCCAAGTACAGGGCTACGAGCAGTACTTC.

This clonotype has more than one count but fewer than ten. This chain links TRBV25-1 with TRBJ1-4; 8 positions match TRBD1. V lost 1 base and J lost 5; bases outside the gene matches: 3. The CDR3 sequence is 15 residues long. The germline V gene has CDR1 MGHDK and CDR2 SYGVNS. The CDR3: CASSELDRENEKLFF. The CDR3 nucleotides read TGTGCCAGCAGTGAATTGGACAGGGAAAATGAAAAACTGTTTTTT.

This clonotype was detected a few times. This chain uses TRBV2 with TRBJ1-5; D is possibly TRBD1 (5 bases). The V end lost 6 bases, the J end lost 5 bases, and 11 bases lay between the germline ends. CDR1 is SNHLY and CDR2 is FYNNEI in the germline V gene. The CDR3 has 13 amino acids. The chain's CDR3 is CASSAQGDQPQHF. Written as DNA, the CDR3 is TGTGCCAGCAGCGCACAAGGGGATCAGCCCCAGCATTTT.

The sample holds a few counts of this clonotype. This chain connects TRBV4-1 to TRBJ1-3; 7 positions agree with TRBD1. The CDR3 loop spans 17 amino acids. Germline-derived CDR1 and CDR2 are MGHRA and YSYEKL. V was pared by 0 bases and J by 5 bases, with 10 bases of the junction left unmatched. The CDR3 here is CASSQEVVRGGRNTIYF. DNA for the CDR3: TGCGCCAGCAGCCAAGAAGTTGTCCGAGGGGGCCGAAACACCATATATTTT.

The V and J genes are TRBV12-3 or TRBV12-4 and TRBJ2-3, with D maybe TRBD2 (5 bases). The CDR3 is 15 amino acids. Trimming removed 4 bases from V and 2 bases from J, with 13 bases in between. The CDR3 region has the DNA TGTGCCAGCAGTTGGAATCGAGGGCTCACAGATACGCAGTATTTT. This gives the protein CASSWNRGLTDTQYF.

The chain is built from TRBV29-1 and TRBJ2-1; D remains ambiguous. Germline-derived CDR1 and CDR2 are SQVTM and ANQGSEA. This CDR3 has 12 amino acids. Trimming shortened V by 4 bases and J by 9 bases, and 13 bases separated the two germline ends. CDR3 nucleotide sequence: TGCAGCGTTGTCCCCAGTTTAAGTGAGCAGTTCTTC. Protein: CSVVPSLSEQFF.

There are a few counts of this clonotype. The genes are TRBV28 and TRBJ2-7, with 13 nucleotides matching TRBD2. V gave up 5 bases and J gave up 6 bases; unmatched junction bases: 10. The CDR3 covers 16 residues. The germline CDR1 and CDR2 sequences are MDHEN and SYDVKM. CDR3 bases: TGTGCCAGCAGTCCCAAACTAGCGGGAGGGCCCGGCGAGCAGTACTTC. Translated, it gives CASSPKLAGGPGEQYF.

This clonotype was counted between two and nine times. The chain joins TRBV24-1 to TRBJ2-1; D perhaps matches TRBD1 (6 bases). The CDR3 is 15 residues long. The V gene lost 3 bases and the J gene lost 8 bases, with 16 bases spanning the gap. The germline V gene encodes CDR1 KGHDR and CDR2 SFDVKD. In DNA form, the CDR3 reads TGTGCCACCAGTGATGTAAATACAGGGATTCATGAGCAGTTCTTC. This encodes CATSDVNTGIHEQFF.